The 5 T cell receptor beta chains in this list originate from one sample, sequenced in a study of cytomegalovirus exposure and HLA in healthy donors. PCR primers comprised 60 Vbeta and 13 Jbeta primers. Using immunoSEQ multiplex PCR, the repertoire was profiled, and TCRdb retains in-frame clones only, with some absent. Among roughly 130,000 clones listed, 60% to 75% were seen once. The sequencing input was PBMCs. Receptors originate from a woman aged 50 to 60 in good health and CMV-seropositive.

The chain combines TRBV5-8 with TRBJ1-2; tentatively, D is TRBD1 (6 bases). Per germline, CDR1 SGHTS and CDR2 YDEGEE. The V end lost 2 bases, the J end lost 3 bases, and 11 bases lay between the germline ends. The CDR3 length is 14 residues. CDR3: CASSLQGRDYGYTF. The DNA of the CDR3 is TGTGCCAGCAGCTTACAGGGACGGGACTATGGCTACACCTTC.

This clone was observed a single time. This chain joins TRBV7-9 and TRBJ1-4; a possible D gene is TRBD1 (6 bases). The CDR3 totals 15 residues. The V gene lost 1 base and the J gene lost 1 base, with 7 bases spanning the gap. Germline lookup yields CDR1 SEHNR and CDR2 FQNEAQ (reference sequence). The CDR3 protein is CASSLEGGTNEKLFF. The DNA of the CDR3 is TGTGCCAGCAGCTTAGAAGGGGGAACTAATGAAAAACTGTTTTTT. Drawing the rest from reference TRBV7-9 and TRBJ1-4, the complete variable domain is DTGVSQNPRHKITKRGQNVTFRCDPISEHNRLYWYRQTLGQGPEFLTYFQNEAQLEKSRLLSDRFSAERPKGSFSTLEIQRTEQGDSAMYLCASSLEGGTNEKLFFGSGTQLSVL.

V gene TRBV5-4 combines with J gene TRBJ2-1; D is perhaps TRBD2 (5 bases). Germline CDR1 SGHNT, CDR2 YYREEE (reference sequence). Trimming pared 2 bases from V and 7 bases from J, leaving 16 bases between. This CDR3 has 15 residues. The CDR3 nucleotides read TGTGCCAGCAGCTTTCTCGGTCGGTCGGGGAATGAGCAGTTCTTC. It is translated as CASSFLGRSGNEQFF.

This clone was picked up a small number of times. The chain couples TRBV7-8 to TRBJ1-2; 11 bases align to TRBD1. Per the germline V gene, CDR1 is SGHVS and CDR2 is FQNEAQ. The V gene end was trimmed by 5 bases and the J gene end by 5 bases; junction bases not matched to a gene: 10. The CDR3 contains 16 residues. CDR3 region: CASSAGTGGDGYGYTF. CDR3 coding DNA: TGTGCCAGCAGCGCCGGGACAGGGGGGGATGGGTATGGCTACACCTTC.

V usage is TRBV2 and J usage is TRBJ1-3; TRBD1 agrees at 7 bases. J gave up 3 bases and V 9 bases, and 11 bases lay outside the gene matches. Germline CDR1 and CDR2: SNHLY and FYNNEI. The CDR3 runs 15 residues. This CDR3 is CASTYATGLGNTIYF. In DNA form, the CDR3 reads TGTGCCAGTACCTATGCGACAGGGCTTGGAAACACCATATATTTT.